Listed below are T cell receptor beta chains from one sample, sequenced in a study of T cell responses to AZD1222 COVID-19 vaccine. Measured with immunoSEQ multiplex PCR; TCRdb has only the in-frame clones, and not every one. The sample has 150,000 to 200,000 clones, about 91% seen once. The specimen comprised peripheral blood, sampled 28 days after the second AZD1222 dose. These receptors were taken from an adult who received the AZD1222 COVID-19 vaccine. Both conserved end residues are part of each CDR3. D genes are given only for firm matches. Expanded clones are given a class, and other clones once, few, many or no size at all.

clone_size,j_call,v_call,d_call,cdr3_nt,cdr3_aa
once,TRBJ2-1,TRBV28,TRBD2,TGTGCCAGCAGGGGGACTAGCGGGAGATGGTACAATGAGCAGTTCTTC,CASRGTSGRWYNEQFF
.,TRBJ1-2,TRBV12-3/TRBV12-4,.,TGTGCCAGCAGTTTGGCCACCAGAGGCTACACCTTC,CASSLATRGYTF
.,TRBJ1-1,TRBV30,.,TGTGCCTGGATCCAGGGGCCCTCCACTGAAGCTTTCTTT,CAWIQGPSTEAFF
.,TRBJ1-2,TRBV21-1,.,TGTGCCAGCAGCAAAGGGAGGTTGGCAGGCACTAACTATGGCTACACCTTC,CASSKGRLAGTNYGYTF
.,TRBJ1-1,TRBV27,.,TGTGCCAGCAGGTCCTGGCAGACAAACACTGAAGCTTTCTTT,CASRSWQTNTEAFF
once,TRBJ1-1,TRBV11-2,.,TGTGCCAGCAGCTTAGCCGGGCTTGAAGCTTTCTTT,CASSLAGLEAFF
.,TRBJ2-7,TRBV3-1/TRBV3-2,.,TGTGCCAGCAGCCCTTCGATCTCCTACGAGCAGTACTTC,CASSPSISYEQYF
once,TRBJ1-6,TRBV3-1/TRBV3-2,TRBD1,TGTGCCAGCAGCCAAGAGACAGGGACATACTCACCCCTCCACTTT,CASSQETGTYSPLHF
.,TRBJ2-1,TRBV6-2/TRBV6-3,TRBD2,TGTGCCAGCAGTCGACCGGGACTAGCGTTGGATGAGCAGTTCTTC,CASSRPGLALDEQFF
.,TRBJ1-5,TRBV19,.,TGTGCCAGTAGTACCAAAGATAGCAATCAGCCCCAGCATTTT,CASSTKDSNQPQHF
.,TRBJ1-1,TRBV7-9,.,TGTGCCAGCAGGCGACCGGGGGTGAACACTGAAGCTTTCTTT,CASRRPGVNTEAFF
.,TRBJ1-1,TRBV7-9,.,TGTGCCAGCAGCTTAACACCCGGGACATTGAACACTGAAGCTTTCTTT,CASSLTPGTLNTEAFF
.,TRBJ2-1,TRBV7-9,.,TGTGCCAGCAGCTTAGGTGGTAGTACCAATGAGCAGTTCTTC,CASSLGGSTNEQFF
.,TRBJ1-2,TRBV29-1,TRBD1,TGCAGCGTTGAGAGGGACAGGGTCTATGGCTACACCTTC,CSVERDRVYGYTF
.,TRBJ1-2,TRBV6-5,TRBD1,TGTGCCAGCAGCCCCGACAGGGGCAAGGGCTACACCTTC,CASSPDRGKGYTF
.,TRBJ2-2,TRBV6-5,.,TGTGCCGCGTCAGAGGGCGGTACCGGGGAGCTGTTTTTT,CAASEGGTGELFF
.,TRBJ1-3,TRBV12-3/TRBV12-4,.,TGTGCCAGCAGTCCCGGGGCAGACCCCATATATTTT,CASSPGADPIYF
.,TRBJ1-6,TRBV11-2,.,TGTGCCAGCAGCTTAGACCTTGGCAGGGGTAATTCACCCCTCCACTTT,CASSLDLGRGNSPLHF
few,TRBJ2-7,TRBV5-5,TRBD1,TGTGCCAGCAGTCCCGGGACAGGGGGCTACGAGCAGTACTTC,CASSPGTGGYEQYF
.,TRBJ1-4,TRBV6-5,.,TGTGCCAGCAGGACTGGGGGGGCAACTAATGAAAAACTGTTTTTT,CASRTGGATNEKLFF
.,TRBJ1-2,TRBV6-4,.,TGTGCCAGCAGTGACGAAGGACAGCCTAGGGACTACACCTTC,CASSDEGQPRDYTF
.,TRBJ2-2,TRBV29-1,TRBD2,TGCAGCGTTGTAGGGTTAGCGGGAGACGCCGGGGAGCTGTTTTTT,CSVVGLAGDAGELFF
.,TRBJ2-3,TRBV11-3,.,TGTGCCAGCAGCTTAAGGACTGGCACAGATACGCAGTATTTT,CASSLRTGTDTQYF
.,TRBJ1-6,TRBV5-1,.,TGCGCCAGCAGCTTAGCAGGTTATTCACCCCTCCACTTT,CASSLAGYSPLHF
.,TRBJ2-3,TRBV7-2,.,TGTGCCAGCAGCGGGGGGGATACGCAGTATTTT,CASSGGDTQYF
.,TRBJ1-3,TRBV5-1,.,TGCGCCAGCAGCCCCCTAAACGGGGTAACGGACACCATATATTTT,CASSPLNGVTDTIYF
few,TRBJ2-3,TRBV6-5,.,TGTGCCAGCGGGTGGGGGGCCACAGATACGCAGTATTTT,CASGWGATDTQYF
.,TRBJ1-1,TRBV7-2,TRBD1,TGTGCCAGCGGCCACGTGGGACAGGGCTACACTGAAGCTTTCTTT,CASGHVGQGYTEAFF
.,TRBJ2-3,TRBV7-9,TRBD1,TGTGCCAGCAGCGCGGACAGGACGGACCCTAGCACAGATACGCAGTATTTT,CASSADRTDPSTDTQYF
.,TRBJ2-7,TRBV11-2,.,TGTGCCAGCAGCCGGGGAGGTCGGGGCAGGGGAAACTTCTACGAGCAGTACTTC,CASSRGGRGRGNFYEQYF
.,TRBJ1-1,TRBV7-9,TRBD1,TGTGCCAGCAGTCCCGGGGGACAGGATGAAGCTTTCTTT,CASSPGGQDEAFF
.,TRBJ1-6,TRBV30,.,TGTGCCTCAACGAGGGCTTCACCACCCCTCCACTTT,CASTRASPPLHF
.,TRBJ1-1,TRBV18,TRBD1,TGTGCCAGCTCACCACTGGGACAGTACTCTAACACTGAAGCTTTCTTT,CASSPLGQYSNTEAFF
few,TRBJ1-3,TRBV5-5,.,TGTGCCAGCAGCTTGGAAGGGACTGGAAACACCATATATTTT,CASSLEGTGNTIYF
.,TRBJ2-1,TRBV27,.,TGTGCCAGCAGTTTATCGGCAGGGCCCTCCTACAATGAGCAGTTCTTC,CASSLSAGPSYNEQFF
.,TRBJ1-2,TRBV10-3,TRBD1,TGTGCCATCAGGAAGGGGACAGGGGACTACTATGGCTACACCTTC,CAIRKGTGDYYGYTF
.,TRBJ2-5,TRBV9,.,TGTGCCAGCAGCGTAGGTGGGACGAAGGGGGAGACCCAGTACTTC,CASSVGGTKGETQYF
once,TRBJ1-2,TRBV30,.,TGTGCCTGGGCCAGGGGCTATGGCTACACCTTC,CAWARGYGYTF
.,TRBJ2-1,TRBV4-2,.,TGTGCCAGCAGCCAAGATGCGTCGGGGGGCTATTACAATGAGCAGTTCTTC,CASSQDASGGYYNEQFF
.,TRBJ2-1,TRBV7-9,TRBD2,TGTGCCAGCAGCCCCCCGGGACTAGGACTTGGCAATGAGCAGTTCTTC,CASSPPGLGLGNEQFF
few,TRBJ1-5,TRBV27,TRBD1,TGTGCCAGCAGTCCGGGACAGTCGAATCAGCCCCAGCATTTT,CASSPGQSNQPQHF
.,TRBJ2-1,TRBV29-1,TRBD2,TGCAGCGTTGAACTAGCGGGAGTTCACAATGAGCAGTTCTTC,CSVELAGVHNEQFF
.,TRBJ2-7,TRBV6-1,TRBD1,TGTGCCAGCAGTGAATATGGACAGGGAGTCTACGAGCAGTACTTC,CASSEYGQGVYEQYF
.,TRBJ1-1,TRBV2,TRBD1,TGTGCCAGCAGTGAAGGCAGGGGGCTCACTGAAGCTTTCTTT,CASSEGRGLTEAFF
.,TRBJ1-5,TRBV6-6,.,TGTGCCAGCAGTTTTGAGGGGTCTCCCAGGCATTTT,CASSFEGSPRHF
.,TRBJ1-1,TRBV2,TRBD1,TGTGCCAGCGCAGGGGGTTTGAACACTGAAGCTTTCTTT,CASAGGLNTEAFF
.,TRBJ2-2,TRBV9,.,TGTGCCAGCAGCCCTGGGAGCATGAACACCGGGGAGCTGTTTTTT,CASSPGSMNTGELFF
.,TRBJ1-3,TRBV5-1,.,TGCGCCAGCAGCTTGGAGGCGGGTGGAAACACCATATATTTT,CASSLEAGGNTIYF
.,TRBJ1-2,TRBV7-2,TRBD1,TGTGCCAGCAGCTTAGCTGACAGGGGCGTCAGCTATGGCTACACCTTC,CASSLADRGVSYGYTF
.,TRBJ1-1,TRBV5-1,TRBD1,TGCGCCAGCAGCTTGCGAGCCGACAGGGTAACTGAAGCTTTCTTT,CASSLRADRVTEAFF
.,TRBJ2-7,TRBV30,TRBD1,TGTGCCTGGAGTGGACAGGGTAGGGACGAGCAGTACTTC,CAWSGQGRDEQYF
.,TRBJ1-4,TRBV10-2,.,TGCGCCAGCACCGCAGGGGAAAATGAAAAACTGTTTTTT,CASTAGENEKLFF
.,TRBJ1-5,TRBV12-5,.,TGTGCTAGTGGTTTGATTTTGGGCAGAATAAGCAATCAGCCCCAGCATTTT,CASGLILGRISNQPQHF